Shown below are 22 T cell receptor beta chains from a single sample sequenced in a study of blood T cell repertoires in COVID-19. The data were produced by immunoSEQ multiplex PCR, yet TCRdb's version contains in-frame clones alone and is incomplete. The sample includes about 79,000 clones, around 89% of them seen just once. The sequenced sample was peripheral blood. These receptors all come from a man aged 65-85 years with active or convalescent COVID-19.

CDR3 in amino acids: CASSLFRDRPYEQYF. The CDR3 nucleotides read TGTGCCAGCTCACTCTTCCGGGACAGGCCCTACGAGCAGTACTTC. The chain has TRBV18 and TRBJ2-7, with 8 bases matching TRBD1. The germline gives CDR1 KGHSH, CDR2 LQKENI. The V gene end was trimmed by 4 bases and the J gene end by 2 bases; junction bases not matched to a gene: 7. This CDR3 comprises 15 residues.

As DNA, the CDR3 is TGTGCCAGCAGGCCCACAGGGGGGGCAGAATCACCCCTCCACTTT. Protein product: CASRPTGGAESPLHF. The chain joins TRBV28 to TRBJ1-6, with 8 bases matching TRBD1. The V gene end was trimmed by 6 bases and the J gene end by 10 bases; junction bases not matched to a gene: 11. The CDR3 is made up of 15 amino acids. CDR1 is MDHEN and CDR2 is SYDVKM in the germline V gene.

With regard to this clone: One junction end does not reproduce the germline sequence, and a read error may be involved. Other DNA sequences within the sample encode an identical CDR3. This chain connects TRBV27 to TRBJ2-2, with 11 positions matching TRBD2. In germline, CDR1 is MNHEY, CDR2 SMNVEV (reference sequence). CDR3 length: 16 amino acids. CDR3 in DNA: TGTGCCAGCAGTTTAATCACTAGCGGGAGTACCGGGGAGCTATTTTTT. It is translated as CASSLITSGSTGELFF.

The V call is TRBV12-3 or TRBV12-4, the J call TRBJ2-1, with D possibly being TRBD1 (6 bases). The length of the CDR3 is 13 residues. Trimming took 6 bases from V and 3 from J, leaving 9 bases between them. CDR3 protein: CASSMDSYNEQFF. The DNA of the CDR3 is TGTGCCAGCAGCATGGACAGCTACAATGAGCAGTTCTTC.

As concerns this clone: One junction end disagrees with the germline gene, perhaps due to a read error. Other DNA sequences in the sample encode the same CDR3. The chain is built from TRBV4-1 and TRBJ2-2, with 7 nucleotides matching TRBD2. Per the germline V gene, CDR1 is MGHRA and CDR2 is YSYEKL. The CDR3 has 14 amino acids. CDR3 region: CASSHPLANGELFF. In DNA form, the CDR3 reads TGCGCCAGCAGCCACCCACTAGCGAACGGGGAGCTATTTTTT.

CDR3 amino acids: CASSQERVGGHEQYF. The CDR3 coding sequence is TGCGCCAGCAGCCAAGAGCGGGTAGGTGGCCACGAGCAGTACTTC. The gene calls are TRBV4-1 and TRBJ2-7; tentative D call: TRBD2 (5 bases). The CDR3 totals 15 residues. Deletions cut 0 bases from V and 5 bases from J, with 14 bases between. The germline V gene has CDR1 MGHRA and CDR2 YSYEKL.

The V call is TRBV11-2, the J call TRBJ1-1; 7 positions match TRBD1. With V trimmed by 4 bases and J by 6 bases, 5 bases remained unmatched. CDR3 length: 13 amino acids. Germline V gene sequence: CDR1 SGHAT, CDR2 FQNNGV. CDR3 bases: TGTGCCAGCAGCTCGACAGGGTCCGCTGAAGCTTTCTTT. This sequence encodes CASSSTGSAEAFF.

The chain's CDR3 is CASSLEGGRGRTGELFF. The CDR3 DNA reads as TGCGCCAGCAGCTTGGAAGGTGGCAGGGGGCGAACCGGGGAGCTGTTTTTT. The chain carries TRBV5-1 and TRBJ2-2; 8 positions match TRBD1. Trimming took 0 bases from V and 5 from J; bases not matched to a gene: 9. CDR3 size: 17 residues. Germline V gene data show CDR1 as SGHRS and CDR2 as YFSETQ.

The gene calls are TRBV9 and TRBJ1-6, with 8 bases identical to TRBD1. CDR1 and CDR2 from the germline V gene are SGDLS and YYNGEE. There are 15 residues in the CDR3. The V and J ends lost 0 bases and 10 bases, in that order; junction bases with no gene match: 6. The CDR3 DNA reads TGTGCCAGCAGCGTAGGACAGGGGTATGGGTCACCCCTCCACTTT. It specifies CASSVGQGYGSPLHF. The full variable domain, in which reference TRBV9 and TRBJ1-6 provide the parts outside the CDR3, is DSGVTQTPKHLITATGQRVTLRCSPRSGDLSVYWYQQSLDQGLQFLIQYYNGEERAKGNILERFSAQQFPDLHSELNLSSLELGDSALYFCASSVGQGYGSPLHFGNGTRLTVT.

This clone was detected only once. The chain links TRBV7-9 to TRBJ2-4; TRBD1 matches 10 bases. V gave up 3 bases and J gave up 4 bases; unmatched junction bases: 3. Germline CDR1 SEHNR, CDR2 FQNEAQ (reference sequence). The CDR3 sequence is 15 residues long. CDR3: CASSLDRGGKNIQYF. The CDR3 coding sequence is TGTGCCAGCAGCTTGGACAGGGGGGGTAAAAACATTCAGTACTTC. Filled out from reference TRBV7-9 and TRBJ2-4, the complete variable domain reads DTGVSQNPRHKITKRGQNVTFRCDPISEHNRLYWYRQTLGQGPEFLTYFQNEAQLEKSRLLSDRFSAERPKGSFSTLEIQRTEQGDSAMYLCASSLDRGGKNIQYFGAGTRLSVL.

This sequence joins TRBV11-2 and TRBJ2-7, with 8 nucleotides matching TRBD1. The germline V gene has CDR1 SGHAT and CDR2 FQNNGV. The trim removed 3 bases at V and 6 bases at J, leaving 10 bases unmatched. This CDR3 is built from 15 residues. The CDR3 region has the DNA TGTGCCAGCAGCTTGGGGCACAGGGGGGTGTTCGAGCAGTACTTC. This encodes CASSLGHRGVFEQYF.

The rearrangement joins TRBV5-4 to TRBJ2-5, with 8 nucleotides matching TRBD2. Germline V gene sequence: CDR1 SGHNT, CDR2 YYREEE (reference sequence). Germline trimming cut 4 bases from V and 0 bases from J; bases unmatched to any gene: 8. The CDR3 contains 16 residues. The CDR3: CASSPPGGDHQETQYF. The CDR3 DNA is TGTGCCAGCAGCCCCCCGGGGGGGGATCACCAAGAGACCCAGTACTTC.

The V gene is TRBV6-5, the J gene TRBJ2-2, with 7 positions matching TRBD1. The CDR3 totals 15 residues. CDR1 and CDR2 from the germline V gene are MNHEY and SVGAGI. Trimming took 5 bases from V and 6 from J; bases not matched to a gene: 9. CDR3 amino acids: CASSLTGLEAGELFF. CDR3 sequence (DNA): TGTGCCAGCAGTCTGACAGGGCTAGAGGCCGGGGAGCTGTTTTTT.

The rearrangement links TRBV7-9 to TRBJ2-7; TRBD2 matches 8 bases. After removal of 5 bases from V and 3 bases from J, the junction contained 6 bases not matched to a gene. CDR3 length: 14 residues. Looked up from germline, CDR1 is SEHNR and CDR2 is FQNEAQ (reference sequence). The CDR3 sequence: CASSLGRAFYEQYF. The DNA for the CDR3 is TGTGCCAGCAGCCTCGGGAGGGCCTTCTACGAGCAGTACTTC.

The chain carries TRBV6-5 and TRBJ2-7, with D possibly TRBD2 on 6 matching bases. From germline, CDR1 is MNHEY and CDR2 SVGAGI. Trimming took off 8 bases at V and 7 bases at J, with 15 bases between the two ends. The CDR3 extends over 12 amino acids. In DNA, the CDR3 is TGTGCCAGCTCTCGGGAGCAAGGTGAGCAGTACTTC. Translated: CASSREQGEQYF.

The chain employs TRBV20-1 and TRBJ2-1; TRBD2 agrees at 7 bases. Germline lookup yields CDR1 DFQATT and CDR2 SNEGSKA (reference sequence). CDR3 length equals 15 residues. With 3 bases clipped from V and 4 bases from J, the junction kept 9 bases outside the gene matches. This CDR3 is CSASVAAGRYNEQFF. CDR3 bases: TGCAGTGCTAGTGTGGCGGCCGGGAGGTACAATGAGCAGTTCTTC.

The chain employs TRBV6-1 and TRBJ1-3, with D perhaps TRBD1 (5 bases). Trimming removed 2 bases from V and 4 bases from J, with 12 bases in between. This CDR3 comprises 15 residues. Per the germline V gene, CDR1 is MNHNS and CDR2 is SASEGT. The CDR3 DNA is TGTGCCAGCAGTGAATGGGGCAGGGCGGGAAACACCATATATTTT. This encodes CASSEWGRAGNTIYF.

The V and J genes are TRBV2 and TRBJ1-2; TRBD1 is a possible D gene (5 bases). The germline V gene encodes CDR1 SNHLY and CDR2 FYNNEI. The CDR3 is 13 residues long. Trimming cost V 4 bases and J 2 bases, with 8 bases left between them. DNA for the CDR3: TGTGCCAGCAGTGTAGACAGCAACTATGGCTACACCTTC. Encoded protein: CASSVDSNYGYTF.

The chain is built from TRBV28 and TRBJ1-5; D is possibly TRBD1 (5 bases). CDR1 MDHEN and CDR2 SYDVKM come from the germline V gene. V gave up 5 bases and J gave up 6 bases, with 17 bases separating them. The CDR3 contains 15 residues. This CDR3 is CASSPTPGYAQPQHF. As DNA, the CDR3 is TGTGCCAGCAGTCCGACTCCAGGGTATGCTCAGCCCCAGCATTTT.

The chain uses TRBV7-2 and TRBJ1-2; D may be TRBD1 (6 bases). Germline V lookup: CDR1 SGHTA, CDR2 FQGNSA. This CDR3 is 14 amino acids long. The V and J ends lost 4 bases and 0 bases respectively, with 9 bases between them. The CDR3 is CASSSGVANYGYTF. CDR3 sequence (DNA): TGTGCCAGCAGCTCAGGGGTGGCTAACTATGGCTACACCTTC.

This clone showed up just once. The rearrangement joins TRBV6-6 to TRBJ1-2, with TRBD1 matching over 9 bases. CDR3 length equals 13 residues. V was pared by 4 bases and J by 10 bases, with 7 bases of the junction left unmatched. The V gene's germline CDR1 is MNHNY and CDR2 SVGAGI (reference sequence). CDR3 region: CASSSSGQGVYTF. For the CDR3, the DNA is TGTGCCAGCAGTTCCTCGGGACAGGGTGTCTACACCTTC.

This clone came up once. The CDR3, as DNA: TGCGCCAGCAGCTTAGGACTAGCGGGAACTTACACAGATACGCAGTATTTT. Translated: CASSLGLAGTYTDTQYF. V gene TRBV5-1 combines with J gene TRBJ2-3, with TRBD2 identical over 12 bases. The CDR3 consists of 17 residues. With 2 bases clipped from V and 2 bases from J, the junction kept 6 bases outside the gene matches. The germline CDR1 and CDR2 sequences are SGHRS and YFSETQ.